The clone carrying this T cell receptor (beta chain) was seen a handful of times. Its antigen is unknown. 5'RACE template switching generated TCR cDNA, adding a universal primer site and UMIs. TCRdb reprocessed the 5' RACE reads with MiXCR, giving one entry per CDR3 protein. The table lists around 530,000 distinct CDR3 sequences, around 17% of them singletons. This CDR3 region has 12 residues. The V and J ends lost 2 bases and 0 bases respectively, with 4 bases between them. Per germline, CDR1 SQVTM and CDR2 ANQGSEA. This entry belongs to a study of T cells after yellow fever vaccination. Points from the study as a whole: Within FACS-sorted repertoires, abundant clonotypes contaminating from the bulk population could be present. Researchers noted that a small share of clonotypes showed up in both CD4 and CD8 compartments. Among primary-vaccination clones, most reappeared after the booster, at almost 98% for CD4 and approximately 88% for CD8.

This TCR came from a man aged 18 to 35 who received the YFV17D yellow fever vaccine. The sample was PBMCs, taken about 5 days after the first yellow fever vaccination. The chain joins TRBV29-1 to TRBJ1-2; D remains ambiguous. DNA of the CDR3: TGCAGCGTTGAACCGACTAACTATGGCTACACCTTC. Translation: CSVEPTNYGYTF. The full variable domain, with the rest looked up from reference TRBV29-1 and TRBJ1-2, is SAVISQKPSRDICQRGTSLTIQCQVDSQVTMMFWYRQQPGQSLTLIATANQGSEATYESGFVIDKFPISRPNLTFSTLTVSNMSPEDSSIYLCSVEPTNYGYTFGSGTRLTVV.